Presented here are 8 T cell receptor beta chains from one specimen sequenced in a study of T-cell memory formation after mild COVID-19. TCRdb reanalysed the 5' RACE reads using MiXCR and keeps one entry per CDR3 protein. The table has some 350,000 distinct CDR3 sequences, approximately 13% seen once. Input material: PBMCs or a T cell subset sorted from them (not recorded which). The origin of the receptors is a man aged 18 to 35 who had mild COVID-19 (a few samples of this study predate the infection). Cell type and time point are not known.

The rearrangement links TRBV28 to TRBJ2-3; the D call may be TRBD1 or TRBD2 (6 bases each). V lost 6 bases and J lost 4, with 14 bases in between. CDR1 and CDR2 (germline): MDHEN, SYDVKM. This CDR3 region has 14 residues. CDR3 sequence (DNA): TGTGCCAGCAGCGGGACGGAGGGGGCAGATACGCAGTATTTT. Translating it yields CASSGTEGADTQYF. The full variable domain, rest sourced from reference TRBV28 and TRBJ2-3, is DVKVTQSSRYLVKRTGEKVFLECVQDMDHENMFWYRQDPGLGLRLIYFSYDVKMKEKGDIPEGYSVSREKKERFSLILESASTNQTSMYLCASSGTEGADTQYFGPGTRLTVL.

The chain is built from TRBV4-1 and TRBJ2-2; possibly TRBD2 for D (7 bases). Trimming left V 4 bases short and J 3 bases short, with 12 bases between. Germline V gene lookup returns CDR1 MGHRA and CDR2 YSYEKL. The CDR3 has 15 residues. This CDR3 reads CASSRLGGDTGELFF. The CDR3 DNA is TGCGCCAGCAGCCGACTAGGGGGGGACACCGGGGAGCTGTTTTTT.

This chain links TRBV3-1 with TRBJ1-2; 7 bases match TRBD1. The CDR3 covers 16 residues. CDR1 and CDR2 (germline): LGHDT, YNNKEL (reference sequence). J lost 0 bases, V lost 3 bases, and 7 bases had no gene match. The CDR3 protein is CASSHRQGSPNYGYTF. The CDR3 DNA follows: TGTGCCAGCAGCCACAGACAGGGTAGTCCTAACTATGGCTACACCTTC.

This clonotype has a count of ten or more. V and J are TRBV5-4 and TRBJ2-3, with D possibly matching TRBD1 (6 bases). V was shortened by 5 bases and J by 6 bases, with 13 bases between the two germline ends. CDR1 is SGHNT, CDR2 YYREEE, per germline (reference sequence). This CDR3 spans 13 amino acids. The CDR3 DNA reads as TGTGCCAGCAGTATTACAGGGACGGATACGCAGTATTTT. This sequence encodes CASSITGTDTQYF.

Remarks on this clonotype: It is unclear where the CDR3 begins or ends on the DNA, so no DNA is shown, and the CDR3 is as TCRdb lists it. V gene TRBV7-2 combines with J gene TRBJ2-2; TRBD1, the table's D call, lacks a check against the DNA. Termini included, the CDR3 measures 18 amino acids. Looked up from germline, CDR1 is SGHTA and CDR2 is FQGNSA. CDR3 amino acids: CASSPRSGARNTGELFFF.

CDR3 sequence (DNA): TGTGCCAGCAGCGCAGCGGGGGGGAACACCGGGGAGCTGTTTTTT. It translates to CASSAAGGNTGELFF. The V call is TRBV7-2, the J call TRBJ2-2; 9 nucleotides match TRBD2. The CDR3 is made up of 15 amino acids. Germline CDR1 is SGHTA and CDR2 is FQGNSA. Trimming at V came to 5 bases and at J to 1 base, leaving 2 bases not matched to a gene.

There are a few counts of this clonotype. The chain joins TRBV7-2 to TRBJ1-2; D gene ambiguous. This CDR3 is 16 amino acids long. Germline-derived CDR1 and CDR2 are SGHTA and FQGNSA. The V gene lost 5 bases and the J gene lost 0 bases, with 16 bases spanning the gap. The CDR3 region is CASSLPPLGTNYGYTF. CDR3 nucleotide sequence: TGTGCCAGCAGCCTCCCTCCGTTGGGAACTAACTATGGCTACACCTTC.

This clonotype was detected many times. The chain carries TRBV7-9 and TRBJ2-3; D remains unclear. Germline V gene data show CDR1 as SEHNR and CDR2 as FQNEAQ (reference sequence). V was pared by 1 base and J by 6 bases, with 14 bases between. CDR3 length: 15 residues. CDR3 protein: CASSLVSPEYDTQYF. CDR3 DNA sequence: TGTGCCAGCAGCTTAGTCTCGCCAGAGTACGATACGCAGTATTTT.